This entry describes one TCR beta chain. CDR3 length: 13 amino acids. CDR1 and CDR2 from the germline V gene are LGHDT and YNNKEL (reference sequence). Trimming took 4 bases from V and 3 from J, leaving 10 bases between them. The sample belongs to a study of blood T cell repertoires in COVID-19. Study-wide background: Samples of COVID-19 (acute and convalescent) were obtained from the United States, Italy and Spain. The analysed material was cDNA or gDNA that came from T cells, B-cell-depleted T cells, or PBMCs.

In the authors' methods: How many nucleated cells were present was estimated from reference gene primer amplification. Profiled with immunoSEQ multiplex PCR; TCRdb holds only in-frame clones, not every one. V and J calls plus clone size are reproduced from that table; the DNA served to infer D and trimming. This sample yields approximately 200,000 clones, of which roughly 81% are seen a single time; about 11% belongs to the top ten. The sample was peripheral blood. V is TRBV3-1 (or the pseudogene TRBV3-2) and J is TRBJ2-7, with D unresolved. The sequence was collected from an elderly woman with COVID-19, enrolled during active disease. In DNA, the CDR3 is TGTGCCAGCAGCCTCGGTATGGTCTACGAGCAGTACTTC. It is translated as CASSLGMVYEQYF.